Presented here are 21 T cell receptor beta chains from one specimen sequenced in a study of identical twins. TCRdb reprocessed the 5' RACE reads via MiXCR and lists one record per CDR3 protein. The sample carries 310,000 or so distinct CDR3 sequences, 7.5% to 9.5% recorded once. Separately, the same data were catalogued under a study of yellow fever vaccine responses in identical twins.

The specimen was CD8+ T cells sorted from blood. These receptor sequences come from a woman aged 18-30 years in good health.

The rearrangement joins TRBV6-2 or TRBV6-3 to TRBJ1-2; D unclear. The germline V gene encodes CDR1 MNHEY and CDR2 SVGEGT. The length of the CDR3 is 11 residues. The V end lost 3 bases, the J end lost 6 bases, and 5 bases lay between the germline ends. The CDR3 region is CASSYTDGYTF. The DNA for the CDR3 is TGTGCCAGCAGTTATACGGATGGCTACACCTTC.

This clonotype showed up many times. The CDR3 region is CASSGRSGDWEETQYF. The CDR3 nucleotides read TGCGCCAGCAGCGGCCGAAGCGGGGACTGGGAAGAGACCCAGTACTTC. The genes are TRBV5-1 and TRBJ2-5, with 7 nucleotides matching TRBD2. Germline V gene lookup returns CDR1 SGHRS and CDR2 YFSETQ. Unmatched junction bases numbered 12, after V lost 4 bases and J lost 3 bases. This CDR3 has 16 residues.

The sample holds many counts of this clonotype. V usage is TRBV7-2 and J usage is TRBJ2-1; D is undetermined. Trimming took off 4 bases at V and 6 bases at J, with 7 bases between the two ends. This CDR3 is built from 12 residues. The germline gives CDR1 SGHTA, CDR2 FQGNSA. This chain's CDR3 is CASSSYLNEQFF. In DNA, the CDR3 is TGTGCCAGCAGCTCTTACCTCAATGAGCAGTTCTTC.

This clonotype has just a few counts. This chain uses TRBV7-9 with TRBJ2-5; D may be TRBD2 (5 bases). This CDR3 has 12 residues. CDR1 SEHNR and CDR2 FQNEAQ come from the germline V gene (reference sequence). V lost 5 bases and J lost 5, with 9 bases in between. The CDR3 reads CASSRWEETQYF. The CDR3 DNA sequence: TGTGCCAGCAGCCGGTGGGAGGAGACCCAGTACTTC.

This clonotype was seen a few times. The junction departs from the called germline gene at one end, perhaps through a read error. The chain carries TRBV29-1 and TRBJ2-5; unclear D gene. Per germline, CDR1 SQVTM and CDR2 ANQGSEA. The CDR3 extends over 11 amino acids. The CDR3, as DNA: TGCAGCGTTGAAGATCGTAAAGGAACCATCTTC. Protein: CSVEDRKGTIF.

At least ten counts were recorded for this clonotype. J is TRBJ2-7 and V is TRBV4-3; TRBD1 aligns across 9 bases. Unmatched junction bases numbered 7, after V lost 4 bases and J lost 3 bases. This CDR3 has 15 residues. The germline V gene encodes CDR1 LGHNA and CDR2 YSLEER. The CDR3 protein is CASSPRTGDFYEQYF. The CDR3 coding sequence is TGCGCCAGCAGCCCGAGGACAGGGGATTTCTACGAGCAGTACTTC.

The rearrangement uses TRBV12-3 or TRBV12-4 and TRBJ2-3, with 12 bases matching TRBD2. The CDR3 length is 16 residues. With 3 bases clipped from V and 2 bases from J, the junction kept 3 bases outside the gene matches. The CDR3: CASSFTSGGLTDTQYF. The CDR3 DNA reads TGTGCCAGCAGTTTCACTAGCGGGGGGCTCACAGATACGCAGTATTTT.

V is TRBV7-9 and J is TRBJ2-3; 9 positions agree with TRBD2. The ends lost 1 base at V and 6 bases at J; junction bases unmatched: 8. The V gene's germline CDR1 is SEHNR and CDR2 FQNEAQ (reference sequence). The CDR3 extends over 16 amino acids. This CDR3 is CASSLEAGGSLDTQYF. CDR3 DNA sequence: TGTGCCAGCAGCTTAGAGGCGGGAGGGTCCCTTGATACGCAGTATTTT.

This chain uses TRBV14 with TRBJ2-1; D is unresolved. This CDR3 is built from 16 residues. The germline V gene has CDR1 SGHDN and CDR2 FVKESK. V lost 3 bases to trimming and J lost 4 bases, with 16 bases between them. DNA for the CDR3: TGTGCCAGCAGCCACACCGGGCTAGAGAGGTACAATGAGCAGTTCTTC. Translated: CASSHTGLERYNEQFF. Supplemented by reference TRBV14 and TRBJ2-1, the full variable domain reads EAGVTQFPSHSVIEKGQTVTLRCDPISGHDNLYWYRRVMGKEIKFLLHFVKESKQDESGMPNNRFLAERTGGTYSTLKVQPAELEDSGVYFCASSHTGLERYNEQFFGPGTRLTVL.

In its sample, this clonotype was seen many times. J is TRBJ2-1 and V is TRBV5-1, with D perhaps given as TRBD1 or TRBD2 (6 bases each). The V end was cut by 4 bases, the J end by 4 bases, with 24 bases between. Germline CDR1 SGHRS, CDR2 YFSETQ. CDR3 length: 18 residues. CDR3 sequence: CASSHPRGGPRSYNEQFF. The DNA of the CDR3 is TGCGCCAGCAGCCACCCGCGAGGGGGGCCCCGTTCTTACAATGAGCAGTTCTTC.

This clonotype was seen at least ten times. The chain carries TRBV12-3 or TRBV12-4 and TRBJ2-5, with D unclear. V lost 2 bases and J lost 1, with 8 bases in between. The CDR3 runs to 14 residues. The CDR3 nucleotides are TGTGCCAGCAGTTTACTTCTCCCCCAAGAGACCCAGTACTTC. Its translation is CASSLLLPQETQYF.

This clonotype appeared a few times. This CDR3 is CASSQNRDRVEWETQYF. The CDR3 DNA follows: TGTGCCAGCAGCCAAAATCGGGACAGGGTAGAATGGGAGACCCAGTACTTC. The chain combines TRBV7-9 with TRBJ2-5, with 9 nucleotides matching TRBD1. The CDR3 consists of 17 residues. J gave up 5 bases and V 5 bases, and 15 bases lay outside the gene matches. CDR1 is SEHNR and CDR2 is FQNEAQ in the germline V gene (reference sequence). Using reference TRBV7-9 and TRBJ2-5 for the parts outside the CDR3, the full variable domain is DTGVSQNPRHKITKRGQNVTFRCDPISEHNRLYWYRQTLGQGPEFLTYFQNEAQLEKSRLLSDRFSAERPKGSFSTLEIQRTEQGDSAMYLCASSQNRDRVEWETQYFGPGTRLLVL.

The chain is built from TRBV19 and TRBJ2-1, with 7 positions matching TRBD1. The ends lost 4 bases at V and 7 bases at J; junction bases unmatched: 4. The CDR3 sequence is 13 residues long. Germline V gene lookup returns CDR1 LNHDA and CDR2 SQIVND (reference sequence). The CDR3: CASSRQGGNEQFF. The CDR3, as DNA: TGTGCCAGTAGTAGACAGGGCGGGAATGAGCAGTTCTTC.

The chain combines TRBV4-1 with TRBJ2-3, with D possibly TRBD1 on 5 matching bases. The CDR3 runs 16 residues. Germline lookup yields CDR1 MGHRA and CDR2 YSYEKL. Trimming pared 0 bases from V and 2 bases from J, leaving 12 bases between. This CDR3 reads CASSQDSAGNTDTQYF. The CDR3 coding sequence is TGCGCCAGCAGCCAAGATTCGGCAGGGAACACAGATACGCAGTATTTT.

The J gene is TRBJ2-7, the V gene TRBV13; D is unresolved. Between the trimmed V and J ends, which lost 3 bases and 7 bases, there was a span of 13 bases. The V gene's germline CDR1 is PRHDT and CDR2 FYEKMQ (reference sequence). The length of the CDR3 is 13 residues. CDR3 DNA: TGTGCCAGCAGCTTTCTTATGGTGGGAGAGCAGTACTTC. Translating it yields CASSFLMVGEQYF.

The table lists this clonotype with a few counts. J is TRBJ2-7 and V is TRBV27; TRBD1 matches 7 bases. The length of the CDR3 is 13 residues. The V gene end was trimmed by 2 bases and the J gene end by 6 bases; junction bases not matched to a gene: 4. Germline V CDR1 and CDR2: MNHEY, SMNVEV (reference sequence). The CDR3 nucleotides are TGTGCCAGCAGTTTACCACCAGGGGGCGAGCAGTACTTC. Amino acid sequence: CASSLPPGGEQYF.

The sample holds many counts of this clonotype. The chain uses TRBV6-2 or TRBV6-3 and TRBJ2-1; no clear D gene. In germline, CDR1 is MNHEY, CDR2 SVGEGT. Between the trimmed V and J ends, which lost 2 bases and 5 bases, there was a span of 7 bases. The CDR3 has 13 residues. Here the CDR3 DNA reads TGTGCCAGCAGTTACGGCGCCCACAATGAGCAGTTCTTC. Protein: CASSYGAHNEQFF.

This clonotype came up many times. The DNA of the CDR3 is TGTGCCAGCAGCTTACCCAGGACGTACGAGCAGTACTTC. Translating it yields CASSLPRTYEQYF. The chain has TRBV7-9 and TRBJ2-7; D unresolved. V was trimmed by 2 bases and J by 4 bases, leaving 9 bases between them. The CDR3 is 13 residues long. The germline V gene has CDR1 SEHNR and CDR2 FQNEAQ (reference sequence).

The rearrangement links TRBV20-1 to TRBJ1-1; D uncertain. The CDR3 has 12 amino acids. Trimming took 1 base from V and 3 from J, leaving 6 bases between them. Germline CDR1 reads DFQATT; CDR2 reads SNEGSKA (reference sequence). CDR3: CSARVRDTEAFF. CDR3 coding DNA: TGCAGTGCTAGAGTACGAGACACTGAAGCTTTCTTT.

This clonotype was counted ten times or more. The chain recombines TRBV2 with TRBJ2-7; D might be TRBD2 (6 bases). The V gene lost 4 bases and the J gene lost 3 bases, with 13 bases spanning the gap. Germline lookup yields CDR1 SNHLY and CDR2 FYNNEI. The CDR3 is 14 residues long. The DNA of the CDR3 is TGTGCCAGCAGTGCTGGGACTGGAAGCTACGAGCAGTACTTC. Encoded protein: CASSAGTGSYEQYF.

V usage is TRBV6-5 and J usage is TRBJ2-2; the match to TRBD1 covers 7 bases. With V trimmed by 0 bases and J by 7 bases, 5 bases remained unmatched. CDR1 is MNHEY, CDR2 SVGAGI, per germline. This CDR3 is 15 amino acids long. CDR3 bases: TGTGCCAGCAGTTACTCGAAAACAGGGGACGGGGAGCTGTTTTTT. Its protein product is CASSYSKTGDGELFF.